These 12 T cell receptor beta chains originate from one sample sequenced in a study of blood T cell repertoires in COVID-19. The table came from immunoSEQ multiplex PCR; TCRdb's copy has only in-frame clones and leaves some out. This table has about 24,000 clones, approximately 74% appearing once. Source material: peripheral blood. The receptors originated from a man between 50 and 59 years old with COVID-19, enrolled during active disease.

The gene calls are TRBV6-5 and TRBJ1-4, with 7 bases identical to TRBD1. The germline gives CDR1 MNHEY, CDR2 SVGAGI. The CDR3 consists of 15 residues. Trimming at V came to 7 bases and at J to 6 bases, leaving 11 bases not matched to a gene. This CDR3 reads CASTQSTGEHEKLFF. The CDR3 DNA follows: TGTGCCAGCACCCAGAGTACAGGGGAGCATGAAAAACTGTTTTTT.

In this sample, this clone turned up once. The V call is TRBV9, the J call TRBJ1-2, with 8 nucleotides matching TRBD1. Germline values: CDR1 SGDLS, CDR2 YYNGEE. CDR3 size: 17 residues. J was trimmed by 7 bases and V by 0 bases; bases with no gene match: 14. DNA of the CDR3: TGTGCCAGCAGCGTAGGCCCCTCCTCGGACAGGGAAGGTGGCTACACCTTC. Protein: CASSVGPSSDREGGYTF.

For the CDR3, the DNA is TGTGCCTGCTTGACTAGCGGGGGGCGATACGAGCAGTACTTC. Its translation is CACLTSGGRYEQYF. The chain combines TRBV30 with TRBJ2-7; 13 bases are a match to TRBD2. CDR3 size: 14 residues. V dropped 6 bases and J dropped 4; count of bases not matched to a gene: 6. Germline V gene sequence: CDR1 GTSNPN, CDR2 SVGIG (reference sequence).

The CDR3 DNA follows: TGTGCCAGCAGAATAACTAGCGTGGGCGGTACGCAGTATTTT. It encodes CASRITSVGGTQYF. This chain links TRBV2 with TRBJ2-3; TRBD2 matches at 7 bases. J was trimmed by 8 bases and V by 6 bases; bases with no gene match: 11. Germline V gene lookup returns CDR1 SNHLY and CDR2 FYNNEI. CDR3 length: 14 amino acids.

In this sample, this clone turned up a few times. The chain recombines TRBV18 with TRBJ1-5, with 8 bases aligning to TRBD1. The ends lost 3 bases at V and 15 bases at J; junction bases unmatched: 13. Germline V gene lookup returns CDR1 KGHSH and CDR2 LQKENI. The CDR3 loop spans 14 amino acids. Here the CDR3 reads CASSPSGQRGTGHF. The CDR3, as DNA: TGTGCCAGCTCACCTTCGGGACAGAGAGGGACAGGGCATTTT.

V and J are TRBV21-1 and TRBJ2-7; the D segment call TRBD1 is taken from the table without a DNA check. TRBV21-1 is a pseudogene. The CDR3 consists of 17 residues. Here the CDR3 DNA reads TGTGCCAGCAGCAAAGTACCGGGACAGGGTTTTCCCTACGAGCAGTACTTC. Translating gives CASSKVPGQGFPYEQYF.

V gene TRBV5-1 combines with J gene TRBJ2-7; 13 nucleotides line up with TRBD2. The CDR3 is 14 residues long. J was trimmed by 7 bases and V by 6 bases; bases with no gene match: 7. Per germline, CDR1 SGHRS and CDR2 YFSETQ. The CDR3 DNA reads TGCGCCAGCAACCGGCCGGGACTAGCGGGAGAGCAGTACTTC. It yields the protein CASNRPGLAGEQYF.

This chain links TRBV11-3 with TRBJ1-1; D possibly corresponds to TRBD1 (6 bases). CDR1 is SGHNT and CDR2 is YENEEA in the germline V gene. The CDR3 is 19 amino acids. The V end was cut by 5 bases, the J end by 3 bases, with 28 bases between. Here the CDR3 DNA reads TGTGCCAGCAGCCCCCGACAGGTTTCACCGTGGTGGTTGGACACTGAAGCTTTCTTT. Residues: CASSPRQVSPWWLDTEAFF.

The chain combines TRBV29-1 with TRBJ2-5; 8 bases are a match to TRBD2. V lost 6 bases and J lost 5; bases outside the gene matches: 14. The CDR3 sequence is 15 residues long. Looked up from germline, CDR1 is SQVTM and CDR2 is ANQGSEA. The CDR3 spells CSVVSSGFRGETQYF. The CDR3 nucleotides read TGCAGCGTAGTGTCTAGCGGGTTTAGGGGGGAGACCCAGTACTTC.

The chain links TRBV6-6 to TRBJ1-2; 10 nucleotides line up with TRBD1. CDR3 length equals 14 residues. The V gene's germline CDR1 is MNHNY and CDR2 SVGAGI (reference sequence). The junction had 3 bases not matched to a gene; V was cut back by 6 bases and J by 2 bases. The DNA for the CDR3 is TGTGCCAGCAGGAGACAGGGGGCGAACTATGGCTACACCTTC. Its translation is CASRRQGANYGYTF.

This clone was recorded a few times. The genes are TRBV24-1 and TRBJ1-2; D gene uncertain. Germline V gives CDR1 KGHDR, CDR2 SFDVKD. V was cut by 5 bases and J by 8 bases, with 14 bases left in between. This CDR3 spans 13 amino acids. CDR3 region: CATSGFEGEGYTF. CDR3 bases: TGTGCCACCAGTGGGTTCGAAGGAGAAGGCTACACCTTC.

The chain links TRBV11-2 to TRBJ2-5; 7 bases are shared with TRBD2. The CDR3 extends over 16 amino acids. The germline CDR1 and CDR2 sequences are SGHAT and FQNNGV. V lost 5 bases and J lost 3; bases outside the gene matches: 12. The CDR3 DNA is TGTGCCAGCAGCCGTATTTGGCTAGCGGATAAAGAGACCCAGTACTTC. It translates to CASSRIWLADKETQYF. The whole variable domain, filled in from reference TRBV11-2 and TRBJ2-5, reads EAGVAQSPRYKIIEKRQSVAFWCNPISGHATLYWYQQILGQGPKLLIQFQNNGVVDDSQLPKDRFSAERLKGVDSTLKIQPAKLEDSAVYLCASSRIWLADKETQYFGPGTRLLVL.